This TCR beta chain was identified during a study of cytomegalovirus exposure and HLA in healthy donors. Study-level points and caveats: A missense variant in DCLRE1C was later tied to TCR beta V- and J-gene trimming.

The CDR3 runs 17 residues. Germline V gene sequence: CDR1 SGHTA, CDR2 FQGTGA. The J segment lost 6 bases and the V segment lost 6 bases, leaving 11 bases of the junction unmatched. As concerns this clone: Its target is unknown.

Among the donors, all were healthy bone marrow donors. The study ran its PCR with 60 Vbeta and 13 Jbeta primers. The table came from immunoSEQ multiplex PCR; TCRdb's copy has only in-frame clones and leaves some out. The sample lists about 140,000 clones; approximately 82% were seen once. The clonotype was recovered from a young man in good health and CMV-seropositive. The rearrangement links TRBV7-3 to TRBJ2-2, with TRBD1 matching 12 bases. Sequencing was performed on PBMCs. The CDR3 loop is CASSRLRDRGRAGELFF. As DNA, the CDR3 is TGTGCCAGCAGTCGCCTCCGGGACAGGGGGCGGGCCGGGGAGCTGTTTTTT.